Listed here are 32 T cell receptor beta chains from one sample, sequenced in a study of blood T cell repertoires in COVID-19. The assay was immunoSEQ multiplex PCR, and TCRdb's table has in-frame clones only and misses some. The profile shows approximately 260,000 clones, approximately 86% of them singletons. Sequencing was performed on peripheral blood. Source of these receptors: a man in his 60s who had recovered from COVID-19.

The V gene is TRBV4-1, the J gene TRBJ1-4, with 9 bases aligning to TRBD1. The V and J ends lost 1 base and 4 bases, in that order; junction bases with no gene match: 10. This CDR3 is 18 amino acids long. In germline, CDR1 is MGHRA, CDR2 YSYEKL. CDR3 DNA sequence: TGCGCCAGCAGCCAAGGTCCAGCCCGGGGACAGGGTAATGAAAAACTGTTTTTT. This gives the protein CASSQGPARGQGNEKLFF.

The chain combines TRBV27 with TRBJ1-1, with unresolved D. Trimming shortened V by 6 bases and J by 11 bases, and 13 bases separated the two germline ends. This CDR3 contains 11 residues. From germline, CDR1 is MNHEY and CDR2 SMNVEV (reference sequence). The CDR3 here is CASSPHLRAFF. DNA for the CDR3: TGTGCCAGCAGCCCACACCTGCGGGCTTTCTTT.

The genes are TRBV19 and TRBJ2-7, with D maybe TRBD2 (5 bases). This CDR3 comprises 15 residues. V was cut by 1 base and J by 3 bases, with 13 bases left in between. The germline V gene has CDR1 LNHDA and CDR2 SQIVND (reference sequence). The CDR3 loop reads CASSIVGLGGYEQYF. The DNA for the CDR3 is TGTGCCAGTAGTATAGTAGGCCTAGGAGGCTACGAGCAGTACTTC.

The genes are TRBV6-6 and TRBJ2-2; 8 bases fit TRBD1. The ends lost 5 bases at V and 0 bases at J; junction bases unmatched: 8. CDR1 is MNHNY, CDR2 SVGAGI, per germline (reference sequence). There are 17 residues in the CDR3. CDR3 sequence: CASSLWAGGANTGELFF. CDR3 coding DNA: TGTGCCAGCAGTCTATGGGCAGGGGGCGCGAACACCGGGGAGCTGTTTTTT.

This clone was recorded only once. The chain links TRBV7-9 to TRBJ1-1; D not certain. This CDR3 region has 14 residues. Trimming cost V 6 bases and J 5 bases, with 16 bases left between them. Germline CDR1 reads SEHNR; CDR2 reads FQNEAQ (reference sequence). This chain's CDR3 is CASRSEWAVTEAFF. In DNA form, the CDR3 reads TGTGCCAGCAGGAGTGAGTGGGCTGTGACTGAAGCTTTCTTT.

The chain is built from TRBV24-1 and TRBJ2-2, with 9 bases fitting TRBD1. Germline V gene lookup returns CDR1 KGHDR and CDR2 SFDVKD. V lost 9 bases, J lost 6 bases, and 10 bases stayed unmatched. The CDR3 covers 15 residues. CDR3 nucleotide sequence: TGTGCCACCGGTACTCCGGGACAGGGAGCCGGGGAGCTGTTTTTT. Its translation is CATGTPGQGAGELFF.

The chain links TRBV6-5 to TRBJ1-5; D may be TRBD1 (6 bases). With 6 bases removed from V and 3 bases from J, the gap between germline ends came to 9 bases. The CDR3 has 13 amino acids. From germline, CDR1 is MNHEY and CDR2 SVGAGI. The CDR3 here is CASRQGYNQPQHF. CDR3 nucleotide sequence: TGTGCCAGCAGACAGGGATACAATCAGCCCCAGCATTTT.

The rearrangement joins TRBV6-1 to TRBJ1-5; 7 nucleotides align to TRBD1. V lost 1 base, J lost 1 base, and 4 bases stayed unmatched. The V gene's germline CDR1 is MNHNS and CDR2 SASEGT. CDR3 length: 16 residues. DNA for the CDR3: TGTGCCAGCAGTGAAGTGACAGGGTGGAGCAATCAGCCCCAGCATTTT. Amino acid sequence: CASSEVTGWSNQPQHF.

The chain couples TRBV3-1 (or the pseudogene TRBV3-2) to TRBJ1-6; D is unresolved. V lost 1 base to trimming and J lost 7 bases, with 2 bases between them. The CDR3 has 12 residues. CDR1 and CDR2 from the germline V gene are LGHDT and YNNKEL (reference sequence). The CDR3 region is CASSQVNSPLHF. CDR3 nucleotide sequence: TGTGCCAGCAGCCAAGTAAATTCACCCCTCCACTTT.

The CDR3 is CASSEAWQGGYF. DNA of the CDR3: TGTGCCAGCAGTGAAGCATGGCAGGGGGGGTACTTC. This chain connects TRBV2 to TRBJ2-5, with TRBD1 as a possible D gene (7 bases). V lost 0 bases to trimming and J lost 13 bases, with 12 bases between them. Germline assignment: CDR1 SNHLY and CDR2 FYNNEI. The CDR3 covers 12 residues.

V gene TRBV3-1 (or the pseudogene TRBV3-2) combines with J gene TRBJ2-1; D not certain. The CDR3 contains 15 residues. CDR1 is LGHDT and CDR2 is YNNKEL in the germline V gene (reference sequence). V lost 3 bases and J lost 5, with 14 bases in between. In DNA form, the CDR3 reads TGTGCCAGCAGCCACCTCGGAGCCCGAGACAATGAGCAGTTCTTC. Translated, it gives CASSHLGARDNEQFF.

The rearrangement uses TRBV7-8 and TRBJ2-7, with 7 bases identical to TRBD1. The CDR3 totals 16 residues. With V trimmed by 5 bases and J by 3 bases, 13 bases remained unmatched. Germline V CDR1 and CDR2: SGHVS, FQNEAQ. The DNA of the CDR3 is TGTGCCAGCAGCCGAGGAACGATGCCAGGGGGCTACGAGCAGTACTTC. The encoded protein is CASSRGTMPGGYEQYF. Together with reference TRBV7-8 and TRBJ2-7, the CDR3 gives the full variable domain: GAGVSQSPRYKVAKRGQDVALRCDPISGHVSLFWYQQALGQGPEFLTYFQNEAQLDKSGLPSDRFFAERPEGSVSTLKIQRTQQEDSAVYLCASSRGTMPGGYEQYFGPGTRLTVT.

The chain joins TRBV5-4 to TRBJ1-1; D gene unclear. This CDR3 has 12 residues. The V and J ends lost 1 base and 4 bases respectively, with 5 bases between them. Looked up from germline, CDR1 is SGHNT and CDR2 is YYREEE (reference sequence). The CDR3 sequence is CASSLSGTEAFF. CDR3 DNA: TGTGCCAGCAGCTTGTCAGGCACTGAAGCTTTCTTT. The variable domain in full, completed from reference TRBV5-4 and TRBJ1-1, reads ETGVTQSPTHLIKTRGQQVTLRCSSQSGHNTVSWYQQALGQGPQFIFQYYREEENGRGNFPPRFSGLQFPNYSSELNVNALELDDSALYLCASSLSGTEAFFGQGTRLTVV.

The chain uses TRBV4-2 and TRBJ2-5; 13 nucleotides align to TRBD2. The CDR3 covers 16 residues. The germline V gene encodes CDR1 LGHNA and CDR2 YNFKEQ. Trimming cost V 2 bases and J 7 bases; bases outside gene matches: 7. The CDR3 is CASSQRLAGGHGTQYF. CDR3 nucleotides: TGTGCCAGCAGCCAACGACTAGCGGGGGGCCACGGGACCCAGTACTTC.

The chain has TRBV7-6 and TRBJ2-5; maybe TRBD1 (5 bases). The CDR3 spans 14 residues. Germline loops: CDR1 SGHVS, CDR2 FNYEAQ. V dropped 4 bases and J dropped 5 bases, with 14 bases sitting between them. Here the CDR3 DNA reads TGTGCCAGCAGCTCCCAGCAGGGCCCCGAGACCCAGTACTTC. Its protein is CASSSQQGPETQYF.

The V call is TRBV30, the J call TRBJ1-1, with 9 nucleotides matching TRBD1. The CDR3 sequence is 14 residues long. Germline assignment: CDR1 GTSNPN and CDR2 SVGIG (reference sequence). J was trimmed by 6 bases and V by 4 bases; bases with no gene match: 9. The CDR3 loop reads CAWTLGDRDAEAFF. Written as DNA, the CDR3 is TGTGCCTGGACCCTAGGGGACAGGGACGCTGAAGCTTTCTTT.

The rearrangement joins TRBV6-5 to TRBJ2-7; possible D gene TRBD2, 5 bases. Germline V CDR1 and CDR2: MNHEY, SVGAGI. CDR3 length: 15 amino acids. V was clipped by 5 bases and J by 3 bases, with 17 bases between them. This CDR3 reads CASSPNSATGYEQYF. CDR3 coding DNA: TGTGCCAGCAGTCCCAATAGCGCAACGGGCTACGAGCAGTACTTC.

This clone was recorded once. V and J are TRBV6-2 or TRBV6-3 and TRBJ1-1; D gene unclear. V lost 2 bases and J lost 1, with 8 bases in between. Germline lookup yields CDR1 MNHEY and CDR2 SVGEGT. The CDR3 runs to 14 residues. This CDR3 is CASSYAGGNTEAFF. The DNA of the CDR3 is TGTGCCAGCAGTTACGCTGGCGGGAACACTGAAGCTTTCTTT.

The chain employs TRBV30 and TRBJ2-3, with 11 bases aligning to TRBD1. The length of the CDR3 is 14 residues. The germline V gene has CDR1 GTSNPN and CDR2 SVGIG (reference sequence). Trimming cost V 3 bases and J 6 bases; bases outside gene matches: 5. CDR3 sequence: CAWSRGQGADTQYF. For the CDR3, the DNA is TGTGCCTGGAGCCGCGGACAGGGGGCGGATACGCAGTATTTT.

This clone turned up a few times. The chain employs TRBV5-1 and TRBJ1-5, with 10 bases aligning to TRBD1. J gave up 7 bases and V 4 bases, and 2 bases lay outside the gene matches. CDR3 length: 13 amino acids. Per the germline V gene, CDR1 is SGHRS and CDR2 is YFSETQ. CDR3 protein: CASSGTGEQPQHF. The CDR3 region has the DNA TGCGCCAGCAGCGGGACAGGGGAACAGCCCCAGCATTTT.

This rearrangement joins TRBV30 to TRBJ1-3; D call uncertain. Trimming pared 0 bases from V and 2 bases from J, leaving 5 bases between. CDR1 and CDR2 (germline): GTSNPN, SVGIG (reference sequence). The CDR3 length is 13 residues. The CDR3 DNA sequence: TGTGCCTGGAGTGTACTTACTGGAAACACCATATATTTT. Translated, it gives CAWSVLTGNTIYF. Complete variable domain (other parts from reference TRBV30 and TRBJ1-3): SQTIHQWPATLVQPVGSPLSLECTVEGTSNPNLYWYRQAAGRGLQLLFYSVGIGQISSEVPQNLSASRPQDRQFILSSKKLLLSDSGFYLCAWSVLTGNTIYFGEGSWLTVV.

The chain couples TRBV7-8 to TRBJ1-4; 7 nucleotides match TRBD1. CDR1 and CDR2 (germline): SGHVS, FQNEAQ. The length of the CDR3 is 14 residues. With 8 bases clipped from V and 8 bases from J, the junction kept 11 bases outside the gene matches. CDR3 sequence (DNA): TGTGCCAGCGGAGGAACAGGGGAGTGGGAAAAACTGTTTTTT. Its protein product is CASGGTGEWEKLFF.

This rearrangement joins TRBV6-5 to TRBJ2-5, with D hard to call. The V and J ends lost 7 bases and 4 bases respectively, with 7 bases between them. Germline V gene lookup returns CDR1 MNHEY and CDR2 SVGAGI. This CDR3 region has 11 residues. CDR3 in amino acids: CASTRSETQYF. For the CDR3, the DNA is TGTGCCAGCACCAGGTCAGAGACCCAGTACTTC.

The rearrangement uses TRBV19 and TRBJ1-2, with 9 bases identical to TRBD1. Germline lookup yields CDR1 LNHDA and CDR2 SQIVND (reference sequence). There are 16 residues in the CDR3. V was clipped by 6 bases and J by 4 bases; unmatched bases: 12. The CDR3 sequence is CASRRDRARNLYGYTF. CDR3 sequence (DNA): TGTGCCAGTAGAAGGGACAGGGCTCGGAATCTCTATGGCTACACCTTC.

This clone was seen once. The chain links TRBV4-2 to TRBJ2-1; D ambiguous. Trimming removed 0 bases at V and 4 bases at J, with 10 bases between. Germline CDR1 reads LGHNA; CDR2 reads YNFKEQ. The CDR3 spans 15 residues. In DNA, the CDR3 is TGTGCCAGCAGCCAAGATCCCCCCGGTTACAATGAGCAGTTCTTC. Amino acids: CASSQDPPGYNEQFF.

This rearrangement joins TRBV6-2 or TRBV6-3 to TRBJ2-3, with 13 positions matching TRBD2. The CDR3 is 17 residues long. The ends lost 3 bases at V and 5 bases at J; junction bases unmatched: 8. CDR1 is MNHEY and CDR2 is SVGEGT in the germline V gene. CDR3 nucleotide sequence: TGTGCCAGCAGTTATCCCCGACTAGCGGGGGGCCGAGATACGCAGTATTTT. Translation gives CASSYPRLAGGRDTQYF.

The genes are TRBV30 and TRBJ2-1, with D possibly being TRBD2 (5 bases). From germline, CDR1 is GTSNPN and CDR2 SVGIG (reference sequence). V was shortened by 0 bases and J by 8 bases, with 14 bases between the two germline ends. The CDR3 spans 14 residues. CDR3 nucleotide sequence: TGTGCCTGGAGTGTGATTCGGGGTTGGCATGAGCAGTTCTTC. Encoded protein: CAWSVIRGWHEQFF. Combining the CDR3 with reference TRBV30 and TRBJ2-1 gives the whole variable domain SQTIHQWPATLVQPVGSPLSLECTVEGTSNPNLYWYRQAAGRGLQLLFYSVGIGQISSEVPQNLSASRPQDRQFILSSKKLLLSDSGFYLCAWSVIRGWHEQFFGPGTRLTVL.

The chain employs TRBV10-3 and TRBJ1-4; tentatively, D is TRBD1 (6 bases). Trimming took off 6 bases at V and 6 bases at J, with 17 bases between the two ends. The germline CDR1 and CDR2 sequences are ENHRY and SYGVKD. This CDR3 region has 15 residues. In DNA form, the CDR3 reads TGTGCCATCAGCGGAGAAACAGGGCAGGATGAAAAACTGTTTTTT. It specifies CAISGETGQDEKLFF.

The chain recombines TRBV10-3 with TRBJ1-1; 9 bases fit TRBD1. The CDR3 spans 14 residues. The germline V gene encodes CDR1 ENHRY and CDR2 SYGVKD. V lost 10 bases and J lost 3; bases outside the gene matches: 9. The DNA for the CDR3 is TGTGCCACGACCCCGGGACAGGGAGACACTGAAGCTTTCTTT. Its protein product is CATTPGQGDTEAFF.

V and J are TRBV2 and TRBJ2-3; TRBD1 aligns across 9 bases. The germline V gene has CDR1 SNHLY and CDR2 FYNNEI. This CDR3 contains 14 residues. The V gene end was trimmed by 5 bases and the J gene end by 4 bases; junction bases not matched to a gene: 4. The CDR3 nucleotides read TGTGCCAGCAGTTCTACAGGGGGCGCAGATACGCAGTATTTT. Encoded protein: CASSSTGGADTQYF.

The CDR3 sequence: CASSWTSGGAGPDTQYF. CDR3 nucleotide sequence: TGTGCCAGCAGCTGGACTAGCGGGGGGGCCGGTCCAGATACGCAGTATTTT. The chain joins TRBV11-2 to TRBJ2-3; TRBD2 agrees at 15 bases. The CDR3 extends over 17 amino acids. Germline V lookup: CDR1 SGHAT, CDR2 FQNNGV. J was trimmed by 4 bases and V by 4 bases; bases with no gene match: 6.

There are a few counts of this clone. V usage is TRBV30 and J usage is TRBJ2-1, with D tentatively TRBD2 (5 bases). V was cut by 1 base and J by 10 bases, with 8 bases left in between. The CDR3 totals 11 residues. CDR1 is GTSNPN, CDR2 SVGIG, per germline (reference sequence). DNA of the CDR3: TGTGCCTGGAGTGACCGGGGAGAGCAGTTCTTC. Its protein is CAWSDRGEQFF.